This T cell receptor beta chain was captured by sequencing in a study of T-cell memory formation after mild COVID-19. Study as a whole: There were largely donor-specific TCR clusters. Study-level results: Pre-infection memory contained some responding clones, which suggested that cross-reactive memory had joined. Contracting CD4+ clones were located mainly in CM and EM, and CD8+ clones in EMRA.

MiXCR, run by TCRdb on the 5' RACE reads, gives a single entry per CDR3 protein. The sample has over 120,000 distinct CDR3 sequences, about 6% seen once. CDR1 LNHNV and CDR2 YYDKDF come from the germline V gene (reference sequence). Germline trimming cut 1 base from V and 0 bases from J; bases unmatched to any gene: 4. There are 16 residues in the CDR3. The sample holds many counts of this clonotype. Its antigen is as yet unknown. Sequenced: PBMCs or a T cell subset sorted from them (not recorded which). The clonotype originates from an adult woman who had mild COVID-19 (a few samples of this study predate the infection). Cell type and time point are not known. The chain recombines TRBV15 with TRBJ2-3; 7 bases align to TRBD2. The CDR3 sequence: CATSRGPRGSTDTQYF. The CDR3, as DNA: TGTGCCACCAGCAGAGGCCCGCGGGGGAGCACAGATACGCAGTATTTT.